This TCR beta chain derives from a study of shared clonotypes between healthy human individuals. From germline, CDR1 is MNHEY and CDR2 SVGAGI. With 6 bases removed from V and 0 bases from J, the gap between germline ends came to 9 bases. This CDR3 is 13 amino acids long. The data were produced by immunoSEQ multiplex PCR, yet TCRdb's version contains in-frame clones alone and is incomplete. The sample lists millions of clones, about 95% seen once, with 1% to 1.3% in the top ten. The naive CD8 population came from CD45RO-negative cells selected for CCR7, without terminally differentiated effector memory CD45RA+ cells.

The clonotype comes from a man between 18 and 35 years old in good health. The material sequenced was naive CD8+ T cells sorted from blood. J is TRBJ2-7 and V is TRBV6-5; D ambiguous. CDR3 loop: CASSQQSSYEQYF. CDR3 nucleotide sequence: TGTGCCAGCAGCCAACAGAGCTCCTACGAGCAGTACTTC.